The rows below give T cell receptor beta chains drawn from one sample of a study. MiXCR was run by TCRdb on the RT-PCR reads, yielding one entry per CDR3 protein. The sample shows 650,000 to 800,000 distinct CDR3 sequences, more than 13% of them seen only once. Sequencing used memory CD4+ T cells from blood. These receptors were collected from a female donor in good health, serving as a healthy control. Each CDR3 is given with its conserved first and last residue. A D gene is named only where the DNA matches it firmly. The listing skips clone size in some rows; elsewhere it reads once, few, many or a size class.

V,D,J,size,CDR3,DNA
TRBV4-3,TRBD1,TRBJ2-1,few,CASSQVGTGVMNEQFF,TGCGCCAGCAGCCAAGTTGGGACAGGGGTGATGAATGAGCAGTTCTTC
TRBV9,-,TRBJ1-1,few,CASSPPTDTEAFF,TGTGCCAGCAGCCCCCCGACGGACACTGAAGCTTTCTTT
TRBV5-1,TRBD2,TRBJ2-1,many,CASSLSGGAYNEQFF,TGCGCCAGCAGCTTAAGCGGGGGGGCCTACAATGAGCAGTTCTTC
TRBV10-3,-,TRBJ2-7,many,CAISEANKGEQYF,TGTGCCATCAGTGAGGCCAACAAAGGCGAGCAGTACTTC
TRBV20-1,TRBD2,TRBJ2-1,-,CSARATSRSYNEQFF,TGCAGTGCTAGGGCGACTAGCCGGTCCTACAATGAGCAGTTCTTC
TRBV12-3/TRBV12-4,-,TRBJ2-1,few,CATRSGNYNEQFF,TGTGCCACCCGGTCTGGGAACTACAATGAGCAGTTCTTC
TRBV15,TRBD1,TRBJ1-2,many,CATSPGGYGYTF,TGTGCCACCAGCCCAGGGGGCTATGGCTACACCTTC
TRBV29-1,TRBD1,TRBJ1-5,many,CSVGGQGKEPQHF,TGCAGCGTTGGGGGACAGGGAAAGGAGCCCCAGCATTTT
TRBV12-3/TRBV12-4,-,TRBJ2-7,few,CASSRQGIYEQYF,TGTGCCAGCAGTAGACAAGGTATCTACGAGCAGTACTTC
TRBV20-1,-,TRBJ2-1,many,CSARATRYYESSSYNEQFF,TGCAGTGCTAGAGCGACTCGTTACTATGAAAGTAGCTCCTACAATGAGCAGTTCTTC
TRBV27,TRBD2,TRBJ2-3,few,CASKPTSGNAWDTQYF,TGTGCCAGCAAACCGACTAGCGGGAATGCATGGGATACGCAGTATTTT
TRBV7-2,-,TRBJ2-2,few,CASSFQVDGELFF,TGTGCCAGCAGCTTCCAGGTCGACGGGGAGCTGTTTTTT
TRBV24-1,-,TRBJ2-1,many,CATSDSSSATDEQFF,TGTGCCACCAGTGATTCGTCTAGCGCCACCGATGAGCAGTTCTTC
TRBV6-5,-,TRBJ1-2,-,CATRGTNYGYTF,TGTGCCACGCGGGGTACTAACTATGGCTACACCTTC
TRBV6-5,-,TRBJ1-5,few,CASSPRLFFGSNQPQHF,TGTGCCAGCAGCCCCAGACTTTTTTTCGGTAGCAATCAGCCCCAGCATTTT
TRBV6-5,-,TRBJ1-2,many,CASSYSIWSLGGYTF,TGTGCCAGCAGTTACTCGATTTGGAGCCTGGGTGGCTACACCTTC
TRBV20-1,TRBD2,TRBJ2-7,few,CSLRGAHEQYF,TGCAGTTTGCGGGGGGCCCACGAGCAGTACTTC
TRBV20-1,-,TRBJ1-6,-,CSASLYNSPLHF,TGCAGTGCCAGTCTTTATAATTCACCCCTCCACTTT
TRBV18,-,TRBJ1-1,-,CASSRSTDTEAFF,TGTGCCAGCTCACGATCGACGGACACTGAAGCTTTCTTT
TRBV10-3,-,TRBJ1-2,many,CAISEPLGSNYGYTF,TGTGCCATCAGTGAGCCCTTAGGCAGTAACTATGGCTACACCTTC
TRBV4-3,-,TRBJ2-2,-,CASSQDMGGTGELFF,TGCGCCAGCAGCCAAGATATGGGTGGCACCGGGGAGCTGTTTTTT
TRBV4-2,-,TRBJ2-7,few,CASSQAGTVMREQYF,TGTGCCAGCAGCCAGGCCGGGACGGTCATGCGAGAGCAGTACTTC